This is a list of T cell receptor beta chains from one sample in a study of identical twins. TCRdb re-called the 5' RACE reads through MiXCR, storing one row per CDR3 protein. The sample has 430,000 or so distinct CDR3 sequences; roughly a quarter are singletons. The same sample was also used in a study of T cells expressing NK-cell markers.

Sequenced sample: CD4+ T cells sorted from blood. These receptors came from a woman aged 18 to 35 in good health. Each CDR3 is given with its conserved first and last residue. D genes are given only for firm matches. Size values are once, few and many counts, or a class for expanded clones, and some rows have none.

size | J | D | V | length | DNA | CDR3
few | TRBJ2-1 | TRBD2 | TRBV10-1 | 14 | TGCGCCAGCAGCCCCGGGAGGTCCTACAATGAGCAGTTCTTC | CASSPGRSYNEQFF
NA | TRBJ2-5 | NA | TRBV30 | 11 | TGTGCCTGGAGCGCCGAAGAGACCCAGTACTTC | CAWSAEETQYF
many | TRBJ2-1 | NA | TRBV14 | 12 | TGTGCCAGCAGCCTTTTATACAATGAGCAGTTCTTC | CASSLLYNEQFF
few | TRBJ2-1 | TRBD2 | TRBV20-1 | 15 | TGCAGTGTAGGCCTTAAAGCGGGAGGGCCTTCCGGGCAGTTCTTC | CSVGLKAGGPSGQFF
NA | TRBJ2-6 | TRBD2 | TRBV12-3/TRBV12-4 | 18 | TGTGCCAGCAGCCCTACTAGCGGGGGGTACTCTGGGGCCAACGTCCTGACTTTC | CASSPTSGGYSGANVLTF
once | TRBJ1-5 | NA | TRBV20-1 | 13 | TGCAGTGCCGAGGGAGGGGTCAATCAGCCCCAGCATTTT | CSAEGGVNQPQHF
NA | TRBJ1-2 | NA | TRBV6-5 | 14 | TGTGCCAGCAGTTACTCTCGACTTATCTATGGCTACACCTTC | CASSYSRLIYGYTF
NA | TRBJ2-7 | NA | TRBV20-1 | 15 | TGCAGTGCTAGAGACCTAGACACGTACTCCTACGAGCAGTACTTC | CSARDLDTYSYEQYF
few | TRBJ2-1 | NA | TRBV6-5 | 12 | TGTGCCAGCAGTTACTCCCGTTATGAGCAGTTCTTC | CASSYSRYEQFF
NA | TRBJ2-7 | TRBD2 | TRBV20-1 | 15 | TGCAGTGCTAGAGATATTGAGACTAGCCGGGGCGAGCAGTACTTC | CSARDIETSRGEQYF